These 5 T cell receptor beta chains were all obtained from the same sample, sequenced in a study of Tregs in tolerant kidney transplant recipients. Using immunoSEQ multiplex PCR, the repertoire was profiled, and TCRdb retains in-frame clones only, with some absent. The specimen's table records approximately 30,000 clones. Sample: CD8+ T cells from blood, taken before the transplant. The receptors were gathered from a human donor who received a combined kidney and bone marrow transplant.

As concerns this clone: The read ends 3 residues shy of where the CDR3 ends; the end is completed using the germline J gene. The J gene is TRBJ2-7, the V gene TRBV29-1; 13 bases agree with TRBD2. Germline lookup yields CDR1 SQVTM and CDR2 ANQGSEA. Trimming removed 1 base from V and 2 bases from J; junction bases left unmatched: 2. The CDR3 is 15 amino acids. The sequenced CDR3 bases are TGCAGCGTTGAAGGGGGACTAGCGGGACCCTACGAG. Protein sequence: CSVEGGLAGPYE. The whole CDR3 is CSVEGGLAGPYEQYF.

Turning to this clone: Read coverage stops 3 residues before the CDR3 terminus; the germline J gene supplies the remainder. V is TRBV7-8 and J is TRBJ2-7, with TRBD2 as a possible D gene (5 bases). CDR3 length: 16 amino acids. Germline V lookup: CDR1 SGHVS, CDR2 FQNEAQ. Trimming stripped 0 bases from V and 0 bases from J, with 12 bases between. The CDR3 is CASSLAPGVLSYEQYF. CDR3 DNA, as far as it was read: TGTGCCAGCAGCTTAGCCCCCGGGGTTCTCTCCTACGAG.

Concerning this clone itself: The read halts 3 residues ahead of the CDR3 end, with the missing end drawn from the germline J gene. V is TRBV7-2 and J is TRBJ2-1; 8 bases are a match to TRBD2. The CDR3 has 15 residues. J was trimmed by 4 bases and V by 5 bases; bases with no gene match: 7. The V gene's germline CDR1 is SGHTA and CDR2 FQGNSA. The CDR3: CASSITSGDYNEQFF. CDR3 DNA (partial): TGTGCCAGCAGCATAACTAGCGGAGATTACAATGAG. The whole variable domain, remainder taken from reference TRBV7-2 and TRBJ2-1, is GAGVSQSPSNKVTEKGKDVELRCDPISGHTALYWYRQSLGQGLEFLIYFQGNSAPDKSGLPSDRFSAERTGGSVSTLTIQRTQQEDSAVYLCASSITSGDYNEQFFGPGTRLTVL.

Note on this clone: The sequence runs out 3 residues before the end of the CDR3; the remainder is reconstructed from the germline J gene. V usage is TRBV13 and J usage is TRBJ2-5, with D possibly matching TRBD2 (6 bases). Germline CDR1 PRHDT, CDR2 FYEKMQ (reference sequence). Trimming removed 8 bases from V and 3 bases from J, with 16 bases in between. CDR3 length: 14 residues. CDR3 DNA, as far as it was read: TGTGCCAGCCACCGCGGAGGGGCAGAAGAGACC. It codes for CASHRGGAEET. The CDR3 in full is CASHRGGAEETQYF.

On this clone itself: Coverage ceases 3 residues before the CDR3 finishes, and the germline J gene fills in the end. The rearrangement uses TRBV19 and TRBJ2-5; D gene unclear. The CDR3 has 14 residues. Germline values: CDR1 LNHDA, CDR2 SQIVND (reference sequence). Trimming took off 3 bases at V and 7 bases at J, with 15 bases between the two ends. The CDR3: CASSIDFWNGTQYF. The sequenced CDR3 bases are TGTGCCAGTAGTATTGACTTCTGGAACGGGACC.